This is a list of T cell receptor beta chains from one sample in a study of shared clonotypes between healthy human individuals. Profiling relied on immunoSEQ multiplex PCR, and the TCRdb table lists in-frame clones only, not all of them. Here the sample spans 1.5 million to 2.5 million clones, approximately 94% being singletons. The sample consisted of naive CD8+ T cells sorted from blood. The receptors here all came from a man aged 18 to 30 in good health. Each CDR3 is given with its conserved first and last residue. D genes are given only for firm matches. The size of a clone is reported for some rows only, either as once, few or many, or as a class for expanded clones.

V gene	D gene	CDR3 length	clone size	J gene	CDR3 protein	CDR3 DNA
TRBV7-9	TRBD1	13	NA	TRBJ1-6	CASSLGTVSPLHF	TGTGCCAGCAGCTTGGGGACAGTTTCACCCCTCCACTTT
TRBV10-3	TRBD2	14	NA	TRBJ2-7	CAISETSGSYEQYF	TGTGCCATCAGTGAAACTAGCGGATCCTACGAGCAGTACTTC
TRBV9	TRBD2	16	NA	TRBJ2-1	CASSPRAGGGHNEQFF	TGTGCCAGCAGCCCCCGGGCGGGAGGGGGGCACAATGAGCAGTTCTTC
TRBV6-5	NA	14	NA	TRBJ2-1	CASSSSHSINEQFF	TGTGCCAGCAGTTCTTCCCATTCGATCAATGAGCAGTTCTTC
TRBV5-6	NA	12	NA	TRBJ2-7	CASSPGGLEQYF	TGTGCCAGCAGCCCCGGGGGGCTCGAGCAGTACTTC
TRBV5-6	NA	15	NA	TRBJ2-1	CASSAVTSALNEQFF	TGTGCCAGCAGCGCGGTGACTAGTGCCCTCAATGAGCAGTTCTTC
TRBV2	NA	17	NA	TRBJ2-1	CASSPIPDSYFRDEQFF	TGTGCCAGCAGTCCGATTCCGGACTCGTACTTTCGGGATGAGCAGTTCTTC
TRBV25-1	NA	15	once	TRBJ2-7	CASRYDYPSSYEQYF	TGTGCCAGCAGGTATGACTACCCGAGCTCCTACGAGCAGTACTTC
TRBV7-9	TRBD2	17	NA	TRBJ2-7	CASTEGLAGVIPHEQYF	TGTGCCAGCACCGAGGGACTAGCGGGAGTGATCCCCCACGAGCAGTACTTC
TRBV5-6	TRBD1	14	NA	TRBJ2-5	CASSLAPGGETQYF	TGTGCCAGCAGCTTGGCGCCAGGGGGAGAGACCCAGTACTTC
TRBV5-1	NA	12	once	TRBJ2-1	CASSLKWDDQFF	TGCGCCAGCAGCTTGAAGTGGGACGATCAGTTCTTC
TRBV4-2	TRBD2	18	NA	TRBJ2-7	CASSYGTSGRAEAGEQYF	TGTGCCAGCAGCTACGGGACTAGCGGGAGGGCCGAAGCGGGCGAGCAGTACTTC
TRBV7-9	NA	13	few	TRBJ1-2	CASSPQENYGYTF	TGTGCCAGCAGCCCACAGGAAAACTATGGCTACACCTTC
TRBV7-2	NA	12	NA	TRBJ2-1	CASSPTSNEQFF	TGTGCCAGCAGCCCTACTAGCAATGAGCAGTTCTTC
TRBV7-8	TRBD2	19	NA	TRBJ2-5	CASSLVFAGGPQYQETQYF	TGTGCCAGCAGCTTAGTTTTTGCGGGGGGCCCGCAGTACCAAGAGACCCAGTACTTC
TRBV5-5	TRBD2	16	NA	TRBJ2-7	CASSFLSSGPYDEQYF	TGTGCCAGCAGCTTTCTGTCTAGCGGCCCTTACGATGAGCAGTACTTC
TRBV4-1	TRBD1	17	NA	TRBJ1-4	CASSQGAGGAANEKLFF	TGCGCCAGCAGCCAAGGGGCAGGGGGCGCGGCTAATGAAAAACTGTTTTTT
TRBV28	TRBD1	14	NA	TRBJ2-7	CASSWTGGSYEQYF	TGTGCCAGCAGTTGGACAGGGGGCAGTTACGAGCAGTACTTC
TRBV13	TRBD2	14	NA	TRBJ2-7	CASSPGTSDYEQYF	TGTGCCAGCAGCCCCGGGACTAGCGACTACGAGCAGTACTTC
TRBV7-6	NA	12	NA	TRBJ1-1	CASSLGGGEAFF	TGTGCCAGCAGCCTCGGGGGAGGTGAAGCTTTCTTT
TRBV5-1	TRBD2	15	NA	TRBJ2-7	CASSLDSGGFYEQYF	TGCGCCAGCAGCTTGGATAGCGGGGGGTTCTACGAGCAGTACTTC
TRBV13	NA	15	NA	TRBJ1-3	CASSSDTYSGNTIYF	TGTGCCAGCAGCTCGGACACCTACTCTGGAAACACCATATATTTT
TRBV27	NA	14	NA	TRBJ2-1	CASSGTGGDNEQFF	TGTGCCAGCAGTGGGACTGGGGGAGACAATGAGCAGTTCTTC
TRBV19	NA	15	NA	TRBJ1-2	CASSLRDIGNYGYTF	TGTGCCAGTAGTCTCCGGGACATAGGAAACTATGGCTACACCTTC
TRBV15	TRBD1	14	NA	TRBJ1-6	CATSRGGQGESLHF	TGTGCCACCAGCAGAGGGGGACAGGGAGAATCTCTCCACTTT
TRBV11-2	NA	15	NA	TRBJ1-5	CASSLGGAGNQPQHF	TGTGCCAGCAGCTTAGGGGGGGCAGGCAATCAGCCCCAGCATTTT
TRBV14	NA	14	NA	TRBJ1-1	CASSWGQPNTEAFF	TGTGCCAGCAGCTGGGGGCAGCCGAACACTGAAGCTTTCTTT
TRBV4-1	TRBD2	15	NA	TRBJ2-7	CASSQVLAGEYEQYF	TGCGCCAGCAGCCAAGTGCTAGCGGGGGAATACGAGCAGTACTTC
TRBV11-2	NA	16	NA	TRBJ2-1	CASSLAAESSYNEQFF	TGTGCCAGCAGCTTAGCGGCGGAGAGCTCCTACAATGAGCAGTTCTTC
TRBV9	TRBD1	15	NA	TRBJ1-2	CASSGTGTGGDGYTF	TGTGCCAGCAGCGGAACCGGGACAGGAGGCGATGGCTACACCTTC
TRBV29-1	NA	11	NA	TRBJ2-2	CSVEDTGELFF	TGCAGCGTTGAAGACACCGGGGAGCTGTTTTTT
TRBV7-8	NA	13	NA	TRBJ2-3	CASSLGVADTQYF	TGTGCCAGCAGTCTGGGGGTCGCAGATACGCAGTATTTT
TRBV7-9	NA	18	NA	TRBJ2-5	CASSLARAGGTQEGTQYF	TGTGCCAGCAGCTTAGCGCGGGCAGGGGGGACCCAAGAGGGGACCCAGTACTTC
TRBV7-2	TRBD2	16	NA	TRBJ2-3	CASSSPSGWGTDTQYF	TGTGCCAGCAGCTCCCCTAGCGGGTGGGGCACAGATACGCAGTATTTT
TRBV30	NA	14	once	TRBJ1-2	CAWSSITGNYGYTF	TGTGCCTGGAGTTCCATAACAGGGAACTATGGCTACACCTTC
TRBV4-1	NA	16	NA	TRBJ2-3	CASSPRGREFQDTQYF	TGCGCCAGCAGCCCCCGGGGGCGGGAGTTTCAAGATACGCAGTATTTT
TRBV10-3	NA	14	NA	TRBJ1-1	CAISELTGKYEAFF	TGTGCCATCAGTGAGCTTACAGGGAAGTATGAAGCTTTCTTT
TRBV27	NA	12	once	TRBJ2-1	CASSFKGNEQFF	TGTGCCAGCAGTTTTAAGGGTAATGAGCAGTTCTTC
TRBV25-1	TRBD1	15	NA	TRBJ2-1	CASSEFGTGGNEQFF	TGTGCCAGCAGTGAGTTTGGGACAGGGGGAAATGAGCAGTTCTTC
TRBV6-1	TRBD2	15	NA	TRBJ2-5	CAGAAGEREWETQYF	TGTGCCGGCGCTGCGGGGGAGCGGGAGTGGGAGACCCAGTACTTC
TRBV29-1	TRBD2	14	NA	TRBJ2-5	CSVEDPQGGETQYF	TGCAGCGTTGAAGATCCCCAGGGAGGGGAGACCCAGTACTTC
TRBV28	TRBD1	13	NA	TRBJ1-2	CASSLDRGLDYTF	TGTGCCAGCAGTTTAGACAGGGGCCTTGACTACACCTTC
TRBV11-3	NA	15	NA	TRBJ1-2	CASPPEDMGDYGYTF	TGTGCCAGCCCCCCCGAGGACATGGGCGACTATGGCTACACCTTC
TRBV7-3	NA	15	NA	TRBJ2-2	CASSLSDTSTGELFF	TGTGCCAGCAGCCTAAGCGACACTAGCACCGGGGAGCTGTTTTTT
TRBV4-1	NA	13	NA	TRBJ1-5	CASSPNSNQPQHF	TGCGCCAGCAGCCCGAATAGCAATCAGCCCCAGCATTTT
TRBV9	NA	13	NA	TRBJ2-7	CASSGYSSYEQYF	TGTGCCAGCAGCGGATACAGCTCCTACGAGCAGTACTTC
TRBV13	NA	13	NA	TRBJ2-3	CASSTYGTDTQYF	TGTGCCAGCAGCACGTACGGGACAGATACGCAGTATTTT
TRBV2	NA	13	NA	TRBJ2-7	CASSETFTYEQYF	TGTGCCAGCAGTGAGACGTTTACCTACGAGCAGTACTTC
TRBV4-1	NA	13	NA	TRBJ2-5	CASSQGGRETQYF	TGCGCCAGCAGCCAAGGGGGCCGAGAGACCCAGTACTTC
TRBV4-3	NA	13	NA	TRBJ1-1	CASSQTLNTEAFF	TGCGCCAGCAGCCAGACTTTGAACACTGAAGCTTTCTTT
TRBV4-3	NA	15	NA	TRBJ2-7	CASSQEEGPTYEQYF	TGCGCCAGCAGCCAAGAGGAAGGACCCACCTACGAGCAGTACTTC
TRBV4-1	TRBD2	15	NA	TRBJ2-1	CASSQVAGGSNEQFF	TGCGCCAGCAGCCAGGTAGCGGGAGGCAGCAATGAGCAGTTCTTC
TRBV6-1	NA	13	NA	TRBJ2-7	CASRGLGGHEQYF	TGTGCCAGCAGGGGGTTGGGGGGCCACGAGCAGTACTTC
TRBV4-1	NA	13	NA	TRBJ2-1	CASSQAVGTEQFF	TGCGCCAGCAGCCAAGCGGTGGGAACTGAGCAGTTCTTC
TRBV29-1	NA	13	NA	TRBJ2-7	CSVPGTYASEQYF	TGCAGCGTACCCGGGACCTACGCTTCCGAGCAGTACTTC
TRBV28	NA	14	NA	TRBJ1-2	CASTRTADVGGYTF	TGTGCCAGCACACGGACGGCCGATGTTGGCGGCTACACCTTC
TRBV2	NA	17	NA	TRBJ2-3	CASSEPPTSIGPDTQYF	TGTGCCAGCAGTGAGCCCCCGACTAGTATAGGCCCAGATACGCAGTATTTT
TRBV10-1	NA	13	few	TRBJ2-3	CASSANPGDTQYF	TGCGCCAGCAGCGCAAATCCGGGGGATACGCAGTATTTT
TRBV4-1	NA	16	NA	TRBJ1-2	CASQRFRDGANYGYTF	TGCGCCAGCCAGAGATTTCGGGACGGAGCTAACTATGGCTACACCTTC